This T cell receptor beta chain originates from a study of blood T cell repertoires in COVID-19. Looking at the study overall: Samples of COVID-19 (acute and convalescent) were obtained from the United States, Italy and Spain. PBMCs, B-cell-depleted T cells, or T cells provided the cDNA or gDNA that made up the material.

Per the authors' pipeline: Reference gene primer amplification yielded estimated nucleated cell counts. Repertoires were generated with immunoSEQ multiplex PCR, while TCRdb's copy carries only in-frame clones and drops some. V, J and clone size derive from that table, while D and trimming were established from the DNA sequence. The sample yields about 94,000 clones, 80% seen once. The sample taken for sequencing was peripheral blood. This TCR was sampled from a human donor in a cohort sampled during active COVID-19.

This CDR3 reads CASSLGRDNTEAFF. CDR3 nucleotides: TGTGCCAGCAGTTTGGGCAGGGATAACACTGAAGCTTTCTTT. The chain couples TRBV28 to TRBJ1-1; D possibly corresponds to TRBD1 (5 bases). The CDR3 has 14 residues. V lost 3 bases and J lost 2, with 10 bases in between. Germline V gene data show CDR1 as MDHEN and CDR2 as SYDVKM.